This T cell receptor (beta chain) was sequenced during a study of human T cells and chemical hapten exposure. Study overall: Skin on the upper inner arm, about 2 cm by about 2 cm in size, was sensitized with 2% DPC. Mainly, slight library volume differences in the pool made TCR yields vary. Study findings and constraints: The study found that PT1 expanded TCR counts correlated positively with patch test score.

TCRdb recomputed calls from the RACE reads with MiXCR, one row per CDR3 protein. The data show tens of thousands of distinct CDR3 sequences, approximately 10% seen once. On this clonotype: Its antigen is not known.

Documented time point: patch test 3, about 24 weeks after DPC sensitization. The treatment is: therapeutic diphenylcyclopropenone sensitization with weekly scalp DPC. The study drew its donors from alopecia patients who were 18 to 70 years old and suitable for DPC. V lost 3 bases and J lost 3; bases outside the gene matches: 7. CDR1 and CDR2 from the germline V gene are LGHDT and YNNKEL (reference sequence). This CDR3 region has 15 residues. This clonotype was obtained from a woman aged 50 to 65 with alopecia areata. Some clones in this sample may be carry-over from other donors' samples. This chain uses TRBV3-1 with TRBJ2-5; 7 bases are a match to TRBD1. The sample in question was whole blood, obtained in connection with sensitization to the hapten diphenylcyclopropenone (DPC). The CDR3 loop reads CASSHSRDRKETQYF. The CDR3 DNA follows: TGTGCCAGCAGCCATTCACGGGACAGAAAAGAGACCCAGTACTTC.